A selection of T cell receptor beta chains follows, all from one sample in a study of cytomegalovirus exposure and HLA in healthy donors. Profiling relied on immunoSEQ multiplex PCR, and the TCRdb table lists in-frame clones only, not all of them. The sample holds about 190,000 clones, approximately 77% seen once. The sample consisted of PBMCs. These receptors originate from a man aged 35-49 years in good health and CMV-seropositive. The CDR3 runs from the conserved cysteine through the conserved F or W. D genes are given only for firm matches. For some rows the clone size is stated as once, few or many, or as a class when expanded; others skip it.

clone_size j_call d_call v_call cdr3_nt cdr3_aa
. TRBJ2-2 TRBD2 TRBV27 TGTGCCAGCAGCCTTACCCCCCCAACTAGCGGGAGGGCCGGGGAGCTGTTTTTT CASSLTPPTSGRAGELFF
. TRBJ2-7 TRBD2 TRBV6-6 TGTGCCAGCAGTTATGGGACTAGCGGGGGCTACGAGCAGTACTTC CASSYGTSGGYEQYF
once TRBJ2-7 TRBD1 TRBV6-6 TGTGCCAGCAGGAACGGACAGGGCAACTACGAGCAGTACTTC CASRNGQGNYEQYF
. TRBJ1-1 TRBD1 TRBV5-1 TGCGCCAGCAGCCCCGGGACAGGGGCTGAAGCTTTCTTT CASSPGTGAEAFF
few TRBJ1-3 . TRBV5-6 TGTGCCAGCAGCGCACAGACCAGCTCTGGAAACACCATATATTTT CASSAQTSSGNTIYF
. TRBJ2-1 . TRBV4-1 TGCGCCAGCAGCCAAGAGGGTTGGGGGCAAAATGAGCAGTTCTTC CASSQEGWGQNEQFF
. TRBJ2-1 TRBD1 TRBV25-1 TGTGCCAGCGGGTCACAGGGGTACAATGAGCAGTTCTTC CASGSQGYNEQFF
. TRBJ2-5 TRBD2 TRBV5-1 TGCGCCAGCAGCTTTGGACTAGCGGGGGGAGAGACCCAGTACTTC CASSFGLAGGETQYF
. TRBJ2-1 TRBD2 TRBV7-9 TGTGCCAGCAGCCTAGGGACTAGCGGGTCCCTTTACAATGAGCAGTTCTTC CASSLGTSGSLYNEQFF
once TRBJ2-5 TRBD2 TRBV27 TGTGCCAGCAGTCCCAGTCTAGCGGGAGAGACCCAGTACTTC CASSPSLAGETQYF
. TRBJ1-6 . TRBV19 TGTGCCACGGGGGGTTATAATTCACCCCTCCACTTT CATGGYNSPLHF
. TRBJ1-4 TRBD1 TRBV5-1 TGCGCCAGCAGCTCAGGGGGGTCCGGGGAAAAACTGTTTTTT CASSSGGSGEKLFF
. TRBJ2-5 . TRBV4-3 TGCGCCAGCAGCCAAGATCCTCTGGGAGCGGAGACCCAGTACTTC CASSQDPLGAETQYF
. TRBJ2-7 . TRBV7-8 TGTGCCAGCAGCCCCCGACTATTCTACGAGCAGTACTTC CASSPRLFYEQYF
few TRBJ1-1 TRBD1 TRBV7-9 TGTGCCAGCAACGGACAGGGACGCACTGAAGCTTTCTTT CASNGQGRTEAFF
. TRBJ1-1 . TRBV11-2 TGTGCCAGCAGCACAGATCCGAACACTGAAGCTTTCTTT CASSTDPNTEAFF
. TRBJ2-1 TRBD1 TRBV6-1 TGTGCCAGCAGTGCGGGACAGGGAACCTACAATGAGCAGTTCTTC CASSAGQGTYNEQFF
. TRBJ2-3 . TRBV28 TGTGCCAGCAGTTCGCCAGGCTTGACCTTCACAGATACGCAGTATTTT CASSSPGLTFTDTQYF
once TRBJ1-2 . TRBV7-8 TGTGCCAGCAGCTTAGCGGAGGCCTATGGCTACACCTTC CASSLAEAYGYTF
. TRBJ1-1 . TRBV19 TGTGCCAGTAGTCTTAGATCTGAAGCTTTCTTT CASSLRSEAFF
. TRBJ2-7 TRBD1 TRBV5-5 TGTGCCAGCAGCCGGGGACAGGGGGGCCACGAGCAGTACTTC CASSRGQGGHEQYF
. TRBJ2-7 TRBD2 TRBV4-2 TGTGCCAGCAGCCAAGGGGTGACTAGCGACGAGCAGTACTTC CASSQGVTSDEQYF
. TRBJ2-5 TRBD1 TRBV27 TGTGCCAGCAGTTTCGGCCCCGCAGGGGGCGAGCAAGAGACCCAGTACTTC CASSFGPAGGEQETQYF
. TRBJ2-7 TRBD1 TRBV7-3 TGTGCCAGCAGCCCCCAGACAGGGAACGAGCAGTACTTC CASSPQTGNEQYF
. TRBJ2-3 TRBD2 TRBV9 TGTGCCAGCAGCGCCACTAGCGGGGGGATCCCCGGGACTTCAGATACGCAGTATTTT CASSATSGGIPGTSDTQYF
few TRBJ1-3 . TRBV19 TGTGCCAGTAGGCCACACTCTGGAAACACCATATATTTT CASRPHSGNTIYF
. TRBJ2-7 TRBD1 TRBV6-5 TGTGCCAGCAGAATCGGACAGGCCGAGCAGTACTTC CASRIGQAEQYF
few TRBJ2-2 . TRBV5-1 TGCGCCAGCAGCTTGGATGTGGTTAGCGGGGAGCTGTTTTTT CASSLDVVSGELFF
. TRBJ1-5 . TRBV7-9 TGTGCCAGCAGCTTATCCAGGGGTGATCAGCCCCAGCATTTT CASSLSRGDQPQHF
. TRBJ2-1 . TRBV7-2 TGTGCCAGCAGCCCAGCGGCCGGGGTCTATGAGCAGTTCTTC CASSPAAGVYEQFF
. TRBJ2-3 TRBD2 TRBV7-3 TGTGCCAGCAGCCCTCCCCCGGGACTAGCGGGAGGAGATACGCAGTATTTT CASSPPPGLAGGDTQYF
. TRBJ1-2 TRBD1 TRBV7-3 TGTGCCAGCAGCCAGCGACAGGGCTTAGGCTACACCTTC CASSQRQGLGYTF
. TRBJ2-1 TRBD2 TRBV30 TGTGCCTGGAGTCTCGGACTAGCGGGAGGGTTAGGCTCCTACAATGAGCAGTTCTTC CAWSLGLAGGLGSYNEQFF
. TRBJ2-7 . TRBV5-6 TGTGCCAGCAGCGGACTACTTTCGGGGCAGTACGAGCAGTACTTC CASSGLLSGQYEQYF
. TRBJ2-7 TRBD2 TRBV15 TGTGCCACCAGCAGAGATCAGGGCGGGGGCTACGAGCAGTACTTC CATSRDQGGGYEQYF
. TRBJ1-2 . TRBV18 TGTGCCAGCTCACCACCGGGGCAGGGCAACTACACCTTC CASSPPGQGNYTF
. TRBJ1-5 TRBD1 TRBV12-5 TGTGCTAGTGGTTTCCAGACAGGGGCGCGACGTGGGAGTCAGCCCCAGCATTTT CASGFQTGARRGSQPQHF
. TRBJ2-1 . TRBV6-4 TGTGCCAGCGGAACAGGGACCTACAATGAGCAGTTCTTC CASGTGTYNEQFF
. TRBJ2-1 TRBD2 TRBV19 TGTGCCAGTAGTATTATAGCGGGAGGGATATCCTACAATGAGCAGTTCTTC CASSIIAGGISYNEQFF
once TRBJ2-3 TRBD2 TRBV18 TGTGCCAGCTCACCACCGCGGGGGATTGTTCAGGCGGATACGCAGTATTTT CASSPPRGIVQADTQYF